These 6 T cell receptor beta chains came from one sample sequenced in a study of somatic mutations in cytotoxic T cells in rheumatoid arthritis. TCRdb's table, derived via immunoSEQ multiplex PCR, lists solely in-frame clones and lacks some. The sample lists about 4,200 clones, 79% occurring once. Sequenced sample: CD8+ T cells sorted from blood. The receptors originated from an adult with rheumatoid arthritis.

In nucleotides, the CDR3 is TGTGCCAGCAGTTTCGGGCCCGCTCAGCCCCAGCATTTT. Protein product: CASSFGPAQPQHF. The V call is TRBV27, the J call TRBJ1-5; D unresolved. V was trimmed by 3 bases and J by 6 bases, leaving 9 bases between them. This CDR3 spans 13 amino acids. Germline V gene data show CDR1 as MNHEY and CDR2 as SMNVEV (reference sequence).

This clone has more than one count but fewer than ten. The chain joins TRBV18 to TRBJ1-1, with 7 bases aligning to TRBD1. The J segment lost 2 bases and the V segment lost 5 bases, leaving 5 bases of the junction unmatched. CDR3 size: 14 residues. Germline CDR1 KGHSH, CDR2 LQKENI. The CDR3 sequence is CASSDGDSNTEAFF. For the CDR3, the DNA is TGTGCCAGCTCAGACGGGGACAGCAACACTGAAGCTTTCTTT.

This clone was counted a single time. This rearrangement joins TRBV5-1 to TRBJ2-7; 9 bases are a match to TRBD2. Germline trimming cut 0 bases from V and 3 bases from J; bases unmatched to any gene: 7. The CDR3 is 16 residues long. Germline lookup yields CDR1 SGHRS and CDR2 YFSETQ. CDR3 loop: CASSLVAGAPNYEQYF. The CDR3 coding sequence is TGCGCCAGCAGCTTGGTAGCGGGGGCCCCGAACTACGAGCAGTACTTC. Full variable domain (rest looked up from reference TRBV5-1 and TRBJ2-7): KAGVTQTPRYLIKTRGQQVTLSCSPISGHRSVSWYQQTPGQGLQFLFEYFSETQRNKGNFPGRFSGRQFSNSRSEMNVSTLELGDSALYLCASSLVAGAPNYEQYFGPGTRLTVT.

This clone was found once. V gene TRBV7-9 combines with J gene TRBJ2-1; D unresolved. This CDR3 comprises 13 residues. CDR1 is SEHNR and CDR2 is FQNEAQ in the germline V gene (reference sequence). V gave up 1 base and J gave up 14 bases, with 15 bases separating them. The CDR3 loop reads CASSLVGQAGKFF. As DNA, the CDR3 is TGTGCCAGCAGCTTAGTGGGCCAGGCCGGAAAGTTCTTC.

In this sample, this clone turned up once. The rearrangement joins TRBV2 to TRBJ1-2; 8 bases match TRBD1. Germline CDR1 reads SNHLY; CDR2 reads FYNNEI. The CDR3 runs to 13 residues. The CDR3: CGSGTGLNYGYTF. CDR3 in DNA: TGTGGCTCAGGGACAGGCCTTAACTATGGCTACACCTTC.

The chain recombines TRBV6-6 with TRBJ1-5; D is unclear. Germline V gene data show CDR1 as MNHNY and CDR2 as SVGAGI (reference sequence). The CDR3 length is 13 residues. The germline V and J ends were trimmed by 2 bases and 6 bases, with 8 bases remaining between them. Here the CDR3 DNA reads TGTGCCAGCAGTTACAGGGCTGGTCAGCCCCAGCATTTT. It is translated as CASSYRAGQPQHF.